This entry concerns a single TCR beta chain. Germline assignment: CDR1 SGHDT and CDR2 YYEEEE. The CDR3 runs 14 residues. V lost 3 bases, J lost 5 bases, and 3 bases stayed unmatched. Assay: immunoSEQ multiplex PCR; the TCRdb copy retains only in-frame clones and omits some. The table has 150,000 to 200,000 clones, 80% to 85% seen once. Participants were aged about 18 to 89 years from approximately 25 US areas. Cohort assignment relied on participant-reported clinical history. This entry belongs to a study of blood T cell repertoires in COVID-19. Overall study context: Some COVID-19 samples were acute and others convalescent; all came from the United States, Italy and Spain.

The rearrangement links TRBV5-6 to TRBJ2-5; 11 bases align to TRBD2. Material for sequencing was PBMCs or T cells enriched from blood (not recorded which). This sequence was found in a woman aged 60-75 years who had recovered from COVID-19. The CDR3 coding sequence is TGTGCCAGCAGCTCCACTAGCGGGAGTGAGACCCAGTACTTC. Translated: CASSSTSGSETQYF.